This T cell receptor beta chain was obtained from a study of shared T cell receptors in the human thymus. The assay was immunoSEQ multiplex PCR, and TCRdb's table has in-frame clones only and misses some. The sample lists roughly 700,000 clones; around nine tenths were seen once. Unmatched junction bases numbered 11, after V lost 7 bases and J lost 6 bases. This CDR3 is built from 14 residues. The germline CDR1 and CDR2 sequences are MNHEY and SMNVEV (reference sequence). Another study also made use of these data, one on human thymus T cells. That investigation notes: Congenital heart defects were the reason for the corrective surgery that the donors, healthy Finnish infants, were having. The thymus tissue came from resections taken during corrective heart surgery. Thymic and blood repertoires appeared to display a bias in their usage of V and J genes. Highly overlapping thymic repertoires among unrelated individuals were reported in related research.

The clonotype comes from a boy in the first two years of life with a congenital heart defect. The sequenced sample consisted of thymocytes. The chain couples TRBV27 to TRBJ2-7, with 8 bases identical to TRBD2. CDR3 sequence reads: CASMATGLDFEQYF. CDR3 nucleotides: TGTGCCAGCATGGCTACGGGACTAGATTTCGAGCAGTACTTC.